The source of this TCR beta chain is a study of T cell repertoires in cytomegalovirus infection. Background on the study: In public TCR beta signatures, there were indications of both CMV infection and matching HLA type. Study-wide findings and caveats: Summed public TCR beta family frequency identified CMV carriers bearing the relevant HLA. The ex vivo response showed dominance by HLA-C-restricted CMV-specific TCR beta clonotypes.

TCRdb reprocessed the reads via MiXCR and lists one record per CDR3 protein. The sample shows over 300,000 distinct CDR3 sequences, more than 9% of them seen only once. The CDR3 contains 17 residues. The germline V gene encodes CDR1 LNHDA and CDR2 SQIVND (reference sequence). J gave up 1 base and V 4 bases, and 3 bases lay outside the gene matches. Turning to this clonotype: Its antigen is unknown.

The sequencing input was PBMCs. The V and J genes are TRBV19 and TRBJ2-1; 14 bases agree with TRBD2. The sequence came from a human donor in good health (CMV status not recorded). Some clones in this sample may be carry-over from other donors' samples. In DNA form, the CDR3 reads TGTGCCAGTAGTAGAGGACTAGCGGGAGGTTCCTACAATGAGCAGTTCTTC. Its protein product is CASSRGLAGGSYNEQFF.